This paragraph reports one T cell receptor (beta chain). Its antigen is not known. The PCR had 60 Vbeta and 13 Jbeta primers. Clones were sequenced by immunoSEQ multiplex PCR, and TCRdb holds only the in-frame ones, with some missing. The repertoire holds 80,000 to 100,000 clones, with roughly 81% as singletons. These data are taken from a study of cytomegalovirus exposure and HLA in healthy donors. Study findings and constraints: The productive fraction for most TCR beta V segments was about 90% or about 30% in an earlier analysis. As was reported, the HLA-A and HLA-B alleles of most subjects were accurately predicted from TCR beta sequences. High sensitivity and specificity were reportedly achieved when the classifier diagnosed cytomegalovirus status.

The CDR3 length is 13 residues. V was pared by 3 bases and J by 10 bases, with 16 bases between. Germline lookup yields CDR1 SGHRS and CDR2 YFSETQ. This chain joins TRBV5-1 and TRBJ1-1; D is possibly TRBD1 (6 bases). The TCR originated in a man aged 35 to 55 in good health and CMV-seronegative. Sequenced input: PBMCs. Here the CDR3 DNA reads TGCGCCAGCAGCTCCAGGACAGACGCGAGAGCTTTCTTT. Translating gives CASSSRTDARAFF.